Presented here are 4 T cell receptor beta chains from one specimen sequenced in a study of control samples from healthy donors and cancer patients. The table came from immunoSEQ multiplex PCR; TCRdb's copy has only in-frame clones and leaves some out. The table records some 410,000 clones, around 90% of them present only once. The material sequenced was PBMCs. All receptors derive from a man aged 40-49 years with head and neck cancer.

This chain joins TRBV19 and TRBJ2-2; D is perhaps TRBD1 or TRBD2 (5 bases each). Trimming stripped 5 bases from V and 5 bases from J, with 15 bases between. The CDR3 consists of 15 residues. Germline V gives CDR1 LNHDA, CDR2 SQIVND (reference sequence). CDR3 in DNA: TGTGCCAGTAGTCCGGACACTCCGGGGACCGGGGAGCTGTTTTTT. This translates into CASSPDTPGTGELFF.

This rearrangement joins TRBV5-1 to TRBJ1-2; maybe TRBD1 (6 bases). This CDR3 has 17 residues. Between the trimmed V and J ends, which lost 0 bases and 8 bases, there was a span of 23 bases. Germline-derived CDR1 and CDR2 are SGHRS and YFSETQ. The CDR3 nucleotides read TGCGCCAGCAGCTTGGGAGGGGGAGTTAATCAAGCGGACGGCTACACCTTC. This sequence encodes CASSLGGGVNQADGYTF. Combining the CDR3 with reference TRBV5-1 and TRBJ1-2 gives the whole variable domain KAGVTQTPRYLIKTRGQQVTLSCSPISGHRSVSWYQQTPGQGLQFLFEYFSETQRNKGNFPGRFSGRQFSNSRSEMNVSTLELGDSALYLCASSLGGGVNQADGYTFGSGTRLTVV.

The V call is TRBV9, the J call TRBJ2-3; 13 nucleotides line up with TRBD2. Germline values: CDR1 SGDLS, CDR2 YYNGEE. V was pared by 0 bases and J by 2 bases, with 3 bases of the junction left unmatched. This CDR3 region has 17 residues. CDR3 sequence: CASSVEGLAGHTDTQYF. The CDR3 DNA is TGTGCCAGCAGCGTAGAGGGACTAGCGGGACACACAGATACGCAGTATTTT.

The table lists this clone with a count of one. This chain links TRBV18 with TRBJ2-1, with TRBD2 matching 13 bases. The CDR3 is 19 amino acids. V trimming: 3 bases; J trimming: 8 bases; junction bases outside the gene matches: 16. Germline-derived CDR1 and CDR2 are KGHSH and LQKENI. Here the CDR3 DNA reads TGTGCCAGCTCACCCGGACTAGCGGGAGTGGAGTGGGTAAAGGATGAGCAGTTCTTC. Translation: CASSPGLAGVEWVKDEQFF.